This entry lists 13 T cell receptor beta chains sequenced from one sample in a study of blood T cells in healthy people across ages. The authors ran a second PCR of roughly 6 to 12 cycles using a sample-barcoded 5' primer and a J-beta primer mix. TCRdb re-called the 5' RACE reads through MiXCR, storing one row per CDR3 protein. The sample comprises some 1.6 million distinct CDR3 sequences, roughly 30% of which are singletons, and about 11% rests with the top ten. The sequenced sample was blood. Source of these receptors: a woman aged 25 to 39 in good health.

The CDR3 sequence: CSANPGTSHYNEQFF. The CDR3 nucleotides read TGCAGTGCTAACCCCGGGACTAGCCACTACAATGAGCAGTTCTTC. This sequence joins TRBV20-1 and TRBJ2-1; TRBD2 aligns across 9 bases. This CDR3 is 15 amino acids long. J lost 3 bases, V lost 4 bases, and 7 bases had no gene match. Germline V gene lookup returns CDR1 DFQATT and CDR2 SNEGSKA (reference sequence).

This chain uses TRBV6-1 with TRBJ1-2; D remains unclear. The V end lost 8 bases, the J end lost 4 bases, and 14 bases lay between the germline ends. There are 13 residues in the CDR3. Germline V gene sequence: CDR1 MNHNS, CDR2 SASEGT. Written as DNA, the CDR3 is TGTGCCAGCGCAGGACGGTCTGTCTATGGCTACACCTTC. Translating gives CASAGRSVYGYTF.

This chain links TRBV20-1 with TRBJ1-4, with 7 bases matching TRBD1. J lost 5 bases, V lost 6 bases, and 9 bases had no gene match. Looked up from germline, CDR1 is DFQATT and CDR2 is SNEGSKA (reference sequence). CDR3 size: 14 residues. CDR3 protein: CSAQGGSVNEKLFF. DNA for the CDR3: TGCAGTGCCCAGGGGGGCAGCGTCAATGAAAAACTGTTTTTT.

This clonotype was seen only a few times. This chain links TRBV6-5 with TRBJ2-1; 10 bases agree with TRBD2. The CDR3 is 19 amino acids. V trimming: 4 bases; J trimming: 3 bases; junction bases outside the gene matches: 15. The germline gives CDR1 MNHEY, CDR2 SVGAGI. In nucleotides, the CDR3 is TGTGCCAGCAGTTTACGTGGGGTTGGCACTAGCGGGATCTACAATGAGCAGTTCTTC. Its protein is CASSLRGVGTSGIYNEQFF.

This clonotype came up a few times. This rearrangement joins TRBV6-1 to TRBJ2-7, with D possibly being TRBD1 (5 bases). Trimming pared 4 bases from V and 6 bases from J, leaving 16 bases between. The CDR3 covers 14 residues. Germline V lookup: CDR1 MNHNS, CDR2 SASEGT. In DNA form, the CDR3 reads TGTGCCAGCAGTGGACAGTCCCGGTCTGGCGAGCAGTACTTC. This translates into CASSGQSRSGEQYF.

This clonotype was detected only a few times. This may come from a read error, since a much larger clone is one base off. V usage is TRBV2 and J usage is TRBJ2-3; D ambiguous. This CDR3 is 11 amino acids long. Germline CDR1 is SNHLY and CDR2 is FYNNEI. V shed 6 bases and J shed 6 bases, with 7 bases lying between them. CDR3 loop: CASRFRDTQYF. In DNA, the CDR3 is TGTGCCAGCAGGTTTCGTGATACGCAGTATTTT.

This clonotype was seen a few times. The chain links TRBV5-1 to TRBJ1-2; TRBD1 aligns across 7 bases. With 4 bases clipped from V and 2 bases from J, the junction kept 5 bases outside the gene matches. This CDR3 contains 14 residues. CDR1 SGHRS and CDR2 YFSETQ come from the germline V gene. This chain's CDR3 is CASSPDRQNYGYTF. DNA of the CDR3: TGCGCCAGCAGCCCGGACAGGCAAAACTATGGCTACACCTTC.

Remarks on this clonotype: One junction end does not reproduce the germline sequence, and a read error may be involved. This rearrangement joins TRBV10-3 to TRBJ2-5; tentatively, D is TRBD2 (6 bases). The CDR3 is made up of 12 amino acids. Germline V gives CDR1 ENHRY, CDR2 SYGVKD. CDR3 region: CAISAGGKTRYF. The CDR3 DNA reads as TGTGCCATCAGTGCTGGGGGGAAGACCCGGTACTTC.

The chain carries TRBV3-1 and TRBJ2-1, with 10 positions matching TRBD2. This CDR3 comprises 16 residues. V dropped 6 bases and J dropped 7; count of bases not matched to a gene: 12. CDR1 is LGHDT and CDR2 is YNNKEL in the germline V gene (reference sequence). This chain's CDR3 is CASSYLAGGQWNEQFF. CDR3 coding DNA: TGTGCCAGCAGTTACTTAGCGGGAGGACAATGGAATGAGCAGTTCTTC.

The rearrangement joins TRBV6-1 to TRBJ2-5; D gene unclear. Judging by the DNA end, TRBJ2-7 fits better; the J call may be wrong. This CDR3 spans 13 amino acids. The V gene's germline CDR1 is MNHNS and CDR2 SASEGT. The CDR3 DNA reads as TGTGCCAGCAGTCCTATTACTTCCTACGAGCAGTACTTC. It is translated as CASSPITSYEQYF.

The chain joins TRBV12-3 or TRBV12-4 to TRBJ2-1; D perhaps matches TRBD1 (5 bases). V lost 5 bases to trimming and J lost 5 bases, with 10 bases between them. This CDR3 is 13 amino acids long. The CDR3 here is CASSPTVDNEQFF. As DNA, the CDR3 is TGTGCCAGCAGTCCGACAGTGGACAATGAGCAGTTCTTC.

The chain has TRBV9 and TRBJ2-3, with 8 nucleotides matching TRBD2. Losses at the gene ends were 0 bases for V and 4 bases for J; bases not matched to a gene: 4. Germline V lookup: CDR1 SGDLS, CDR2 YYNGEE. The CDR3 totals 15 residues. CDR3 region: CASSVAAGGPDTQYF. In DNA, the CDR3 is TGTGCCAGCAGCGTAGCGGCGGGGGGCCCAGATACGCAGTATTTT.

This clonotype turned up a few times. J is TRBJ1-2 and V is TRBV6-5; 8 bases agree with TRBD1. V gave up 2 bases and J gave up 4 bases; unmatched junction bases: 6. Germline loops: CDR1 MNHEY, CDR2 SVGAGI. The CDR3 contains 15 residues. The CDR3 DNA reads TGTGCCAGCAGTTACAGTGACAGGGGTGGCTATGGCTACACCTTC. This translates into CASSYSDRGGYGYTF.